What follows are 30 T cell receptor beta chains derived from one specimen sequenced in a study of blood T cells in healthy people across ages. Then a second PCR, running about 6 to 11 cycles, was carried out with a sample-barcoded 5' primer and a J-beta primer mix. TCRdb re-called the 5' RACE reads through MiXCR, storing one row per CDR3 protein. The sample carries roughly 2 million distinct CDR3 sequences, just under 50% recorded once. The material sequenced was blood. These receptors were obtained from a woman aged 40 to 50 in good health.

Only one count was recorded for this clonotype. This chain connects TRBV19 to TRBJ2-5, with unresolved D. This CDR3 is 13 amino acids long. CDR1 and CDR2 (germline): LNHDA, SQIVND (reference sequence). Trimming left V 2 bases short and J 3 bases short, with 7 bases between. CDR3 residues: CASSIIGKETQYF. In DNA, the CDR3 is TGTGCCAGTAGTATAATCGGTAAAGAGACCCAGTACTTC.

The V and J genes are TRBV12-3 or TRBV12-4 and TRBJ2-1, with D possibly matching TRBD1 (5 bases). Trimming cost V 1 base and J 0 bases, with 7 bases left between them. This CDR3 is 15 amino acids long. The CDR3 nucleotides are TGTGCCAGCAGTTTAGACCAGGGCTCCTACAATGAGCAGTTCTTC. It translates to CASSLDQGSYNEQFF.

This chain links TRBV12-3 or TRBV12-4 with TRBJ2-1; D remains ambiguous. The CDR3 is made up of 14 amino acids. Trimming stripped 4 bases from V and 5 bases from J, with 12 bases between. The CDR3 bases are TGTGCCAGCAGTTCCTATAGCCCAGACAATGAGCAGTTCTTC. This gives the protein CASSSYSPDNEQFF.

This chain links TRBV9 with TRBJ1-6; TRBD1 agrees at 8 bases. The CDR3 is made up of 14 amino acids. V gave up 3 bases and J gave up 9 bases; unmatched junction bases: 5. Germline CDR1 and CDR2: SGDLS and YYNGEE. The CDR3 DNA follows: TGTGCCAGCAGCGCGGACAGGGTGAGTTCACCCCTCCACTTT. This encodes CASSADRVSSPLHF.

The chain couples TRBV20-1 to TRBJ2-1; TRBD1 is a possible D gene (6 bases). The germline V and J ends were trimmed by 3 bases and 9 bases, with 9 bases remaining between them. Germline V gene lookup returns CDR1 DFQATT and CDR2 SNEGSKA (reference sequence). The CDR3 runs 11 residues. CDR3 coding DNA: TGCAGTGCTAGGAGGGGGAGTGAGCAGTTCTTC. Protein: CSARRGSEQFF.

The chain carries TRBV27 and TRBJ1-5; D gene uncertain. The CDR3 sequence is 14 residues long. From germline, CDR1 is MNHEY and CDR2 SMNVEV (reference sequence). Trimming removed 2 bases at V and 4 bases at J, with 9 bases between. The CDR3 reads CASSLNLGNQPQHF. The CDR3, as DNA: TGTGCCAGCAGTTTAAATCTTGGGAATCAGCCCCAGCATTTT.

This clonotype occurred once. The genes are TRBV7-2 and TRBJ2-7; 8 nucleotides match TRBD1. Looked up from germline, CDR1 is SGHTA and CDR2 is FQGNSA. V shed 3 bases, J shed 5 bases, and the junction held 9 bases outside the gene matches. The CDR3 has 15 amino acids. The CDR3 region has the DNA TGTGCCAGCAGCTTCTCCGGGACAGGCATCGACGAGCAGTACTTC. This sequence encodes CASSFSGTGIDEQYF.

V usage is TRBV6-4 and J usage is TRBJ2-7; TRBD2 aligns across 10 bases. CDR1 and CDR2 (germline): MRHNA, SNTAGT. V trimming: 11 bases; J trimming: 5 bases; junction bases outside the gene matches: 9. The CDR3 runs 13 residues. The CDR3 region has the DNA TGTGCCTCCCCAAGCGGGGGGGCCAACGAGCAGTACTTC. Protein product: CASPSGGANEQYF.

The chain has TRBV29-1 and TRBJ2-4, with D tentatively TRBD2 (5 bases). The CDR3 extends over 12 amino acids. Per the germline V gene, CDR1 is SQVTM and CDR2 is ANQGSEA. Trimming left V 6 bases short and J 6 bases short, with 12 bases between. The CDR3 loop reads CSVRGPGNIQYF. As DNA, the CDR3 is TGCAGCGTCCGCGGGCCGGGAAACATTCAGTACTTC.

The gene calls are TRBV7-9 and TRBJ2-5; the D is unclear. The V and J ends lost 2 bases and 1 base respectively, with 11 bases between them. CDR3 length equals 15 residues. Germline loops: CDR1 SEHNR, CDR2 FQNEAQ (reference sequence). The CDR3 is CASSLSSLIQETQYF. DNA of the CDR3: TGTGCCAGCAGCTTATCGAGCCTAATCCAAGAGACCCAGTACTTC. The entire variable domain, with the rest obtained from reference TRBV7-9 and TRBJ2-5, is as follows: DTGVSQNPRHKITKRGQNVTFRCDPISEHNRLYWYRQTLGQGPEFLTYFQNEAQLEKSRLLSDRFSAERPKGSFSTLEIQRTEQGDSAMYLCASSLSSLIQETQYFGPGTRLLVL.

The V call is TRBV9, the J call TRBJ2-1, with 10 bases that match TRBD1. This CDR3 contains 14 residues. Germline lookup yields CDR1 SGDLS and CDR2 YYNGEE. With V trimmed by 0 bases and J by 13 bases, 7 bases remained unmatched. The CDR3 nucleotides are TGTGCCAGCAGCGTAGGGGGGACAGGGGAGACCCAGTTCTTC. Translation: CASSVGGTGETQFF.

The genes are TRBV7-6 and TRBJ2-3; TRBD2 matches at 9 bases. Germline trimming cut 3 bases from V and 6 bases from J; bases unmatched to any gene: 4. This CDR3 region has 14 residues. Germline-derived CDR1 and CDR2 are SGHVS and FNYEAQ. The DNA for the CDR3 is TGTGCCAGCAGCTTCGCGCGGGGGGGCGATACGCAGTATTTT. This codes for CASSFARGGDTQYF. Drawing the rest from reference TRBV7-6 and TRBJ2-3, the complete variable domain is GAGVSQSPRYKVTKRGQDVALRCDPISGHVSLYWYRQALGQGPEFLTYFNYEAQQDKSGLPNDRFSAERPEGSISTLTIQRTEQRDSAMYRCASSFARGGDTQYFGPGTRLTVL.

This sequence joins TRBV28 and TRBJ1-5; D is ambiguous. This CDR3 spans 16 amino acids. V lost 4 bases, J lost 0 bases, and 13 bases lay in between. Germline CDR1 reads MDHEN; CDR2 reads SYDVKM. CDR3 sequence reads: CASSSPVPFSNQPQHF. The CDR3 region has the DNA TGTGCCAGCAGTTCCCCTGTCCCCTTTAGCAATCAGCCCCAGCATTTT.

This clonotype has more than one count but fewer than ten. This chain connects TRBV4-2 to TRBJ1-2; TRBD1 aligns across 7 bases. The V gene end was trimmed by 5 bases and the J gene end by 6 bases; junction bases not matched to a gene: 6. CDR1 LGHNA and CDR2 YNFKEQ come from the germline V gene. The CDR3 length is 13 residues. The CDR3 loop is CASSEVGTDGYTF. CDR3 DNA: TGTGCCAGCAGCGAAGTGGGGACAGATGGCTACACCTTC.

This clonotype has just a few counts. The chain couples TRBV27 to TRBJ1-2; D is undetermined. This CDR3 comprises 15 residues. Between the trimmed V and J ends, which lost 0 bases and 6 bases, there was a span of 14 bases. Per the germline V gene, CDR1 is MNHEY and CDR2 is SMNVEV (reference sequence). DNA of the CDR3: TGTGCCAGCAGTTTATCGAGCGGGTTACGGAATGGCTACACCTTC. It specifies CASSLSSGLRNGYTF.

The rearrangement joins TRBV9 to TRBJ1-5; D unresolved. V was clipped by 3 bases and J by 0 bases, with 7 bases between them. The germline CDR1 and CDR2 sequences are SGDLS and YYNGEE. The CDR3 totals 14 residues. CDR3 amino acids: CASSADGSNQPQHF. The DNA for the CDR3 is TGTGCCAGCAGCGCAGACGGTAGCAATCAGCCCCAGCATTTT.

V and J are TRBV6-5 and TRBJ1-1, with a tentative D call TRBD1 (5 bases). The CDR3 is 11 amino acids. V lost 4 bases, J lost 9 bases, and 9 bases lay in between. Germline V gives CDR1 MNHEY, CDR2 SVGAGI. CDR3 protein: CASSSQGKAFF. Here the CDR3 DNA reads TGTGCCAGCAGTTCTCAGGGCAAAGCTTTCTTT.

The sample holds a few counts of this clonotype. The chain couples TRBV20-1 to TRBJ2-5; TRBD1 matches 12 bases. Germline V gene data show CDR1 as DFQATT and CDR2 as SNEGSKA (reference sequence). The CDR3 is made up of 16 amino acids. The J segment lost 5 bases and the V segment lost 1 base, leaving 8 bases of the junction unmatched. The CDR3 loop is CSARGGQGASWETQYF. CDR3 DNA sequence: TGCAGTGCTAGAGGGGGACAGGGGGCTTCTTGGGAGACCCAGTACTTC.

J is TRBJ2-1 and V is TRBV6-2 or TRBV6-3; TRBD1 matches at 7 bases. J lost 4 bases, V lost 8 bases, and 8 bases had no gene match. Germline V gives CDR1 MNHEY, CDR2 SVGEGT. CDR3 length equals 14 residues. In DNA, the CDR3 is TGTGCCAGCTTTAAAGGGGGCCCGTACAATGAGCAGTTCTTC. Its protein product is CASFKGGPYNEQFF.

This clonotype was seen a few times. This sequence joins TRBV2 and TRBJ2-7; D gene uncertain. Trimming left V 0 bases short and J 2 bases short, with 5 bases between. Germline V gives CDR1 SNHLY, CDR2 FYNNEI. This CDR3 spans 13 amino acids. This CDR3 is CASSEARAYEQYF. DNA of the CDR3: TGTGCCAGCAGTGAAGCTAGGGCCTACGAGCAGTACTTC. The complete variable domain, with remaining parts taken from reference TRBV2 and TRBJ2-7, reads EPEVTQTPSHQVTQMGQEVILRCVPISNHLYFYWYRQILGQKVEFLVSFYNNEISEKSEIFDDQFSVERPDGSNFTLKIRSTKLEDSAMYFCASSEARAYEQYFGPGTRLTVT.

The genes are TRBV7-9 and TRBJ2-3; D may correspond to TRBD1 or TRBD2 (5 bases each). Per germline, CDR1 SEHNR and CDR2 FQNEAQ (reference sequence). CDR3 length: 14 amino acids. Trimming shortened V by 4 bases and J by 2 bases, and 10 bases separated the two germline ends. The CDR3 nucleotides are TGTGCCAGCAGCTGGACCGGGGCCACAGATACGCAGTATTTT. It encodes CASSWTGATDTQYF.

The rearrangement joins TRBV29-1 to TRBJ2-1, with D possibly being TRBD1 (6 bases). The DNA end lines up better with TRBJ2-7; the J call may be wrong. CDR1 is SQVTM, CDR2 ANQGSEA, per germline. This CDR3 has 12 amino acids. CDR3 bases: TGCAGCATAACAGGGTCGGTTAATGAGCAGTACTTC. Encoded protein: CSITGSVNEQYF.

V and J are TRBV24-1 and TRBJ2-5; the D is unclear. CDR1 and CDR2 (germline): KGHDR, SFDVKD. With 5 bases removed from V and 3 bases from J, the gap between germline ends came to 12 bases. The CDR3 is made up of 14 amino acids. CDR3 protein: CATSAHGSKETQYF. The DNA of the CDR3 is TGTGCCACCAGTGCACACGGTTCGAAAGAGACCCAGTACTTC.

This clonotype was observed many times. The V call is TRBV6-2 or TRBV6-3, the J call TRBJ2-5, with 9 nucleotides matching TRBD2. This CDR3 has 13 amino acids. After removal of 4 bases from V and 4 bases from J, the junction contained 1 base not matched to a gene. CDR1 MNHEY and CDR2 SVGEGT come from the germline V gene. The CDR3, as DNA: TGTGCCAGCAGTTGGCGGGGGGGAGAGACCCAGTACTTC. Protein sequence: CASSWRGGETQYF.

This clonotype appeared once. This sequence joins TRBV3-1 and TRBJ2-3; D is unresolved. Germline assignment: CDR1 LGHDT and CDR2 YNNKEL (reference sequence). Deletions cut 2 bases from V and 6 bases from J, with 9 bases between. The CDR3 loop spans 13 amino acids. The CDR3 nucleotides read TGTGCCAGCAGCCAATTTCTAAAGGATACGCAGTATTTT. Translating gives CASSQFLKDTQYF.

The V and J genes are TRBV20-1 and TRBJ2-3, with 8 bases identical to TRBD1. Looked up from germline, CDR1 is DFQATT and CDR2 is SNEGSKA (reference sequence). CDR3 length equals 15 residues. V dropped 0 bases and J dropped 6; count of bases not matched to a gene: 8. The CDR3 loop is CSARDWTGLSDTQYF. DNA for the CDR3: TGCAGTGCTAGAGATTGGACAGGGCTTAGCGATACGCAGTATTTT.

The chain has TRBV6-6 and TRBJ2-5, with 11 bases identical to TRBD2. Germline V lookup: CDR1 MNHNY, CDR2 SVGAGI (reference sequence). The CDR3 length is 16 residues. Trimming removed 4 bases from V and 1 base from J; junction bases left unmatched: 5. CDR3 sequence reads: CASSLLAGELQETQYF. Written as DNA, the CDR3 is TGTGCCAGCAGTTTACTAGCGGGAGAACTCCAAGAGACCCAGTACTTC.

The genes are TRBV24-1 and TRBJ2-6; 9 nucleotides match TRBD2. CDR3 size: 17 residues. The junction had 5 bases not matched to a gene; V was cut back by 3 bases and J by 3 bases. Germline loops: CDR1 KGHDR, CDR2 SFDVKD. The CDR3 loop reads CATSDPRTSVGANVLTF. The CDR3 DNA is TGTGCCACCAGTGATCCCAGGACTAGCGTTGGGGCCAACGTCCTGACTTTC.

Only a few counts were recorded for this clonotype. CDR3 sequence: CASSGQEQETQYF. CDR3 DNA: TGTGCCAGCAGTGGACAGGAACAAGAGACCCAGTACTTC. The chain couples TRBV7-9 to TRBJ2-5, with 7 bases that match TRBD1. The CDR3 loop spans 13 amino acids. V was clipped by 6 bases and J by 2 bases; unmatched bases: 3. The germline CDR1 and CDR2 sequences are SEHNR and FQNEAQ (reference sequence). Drawing the rest from reference TRBV7-9 and TRBJ2-5, the complete variable domain is DTGVSQNPRHKITKRGQNVTFRCDPISEHNRLYWYRQTLGQGPEFLTYFQNEAQLEKSRLLSDRFSAERPKGSFSTLEIQRTEQGDSAMYLCASSGQEQETQYFGPGTRLLVL.

A few counts support this clonotype. V usage is TRBV6-5 and J usage is TRBJ2-2; D is undetermined. The CDR3 loop spans 12 amino acids. Germline V gene sequence: CDR1 MNHEY, CDR2 SVGAGI. V dropped 2 bases and J dropped 3 bases, with 1 base sitting between them. CDR3 region: CASSYDTGELFF. In DNA form, the CDR3 reads TGTGCCAGCAGTTACGACACCGGGGAGCTGTTTTTT.